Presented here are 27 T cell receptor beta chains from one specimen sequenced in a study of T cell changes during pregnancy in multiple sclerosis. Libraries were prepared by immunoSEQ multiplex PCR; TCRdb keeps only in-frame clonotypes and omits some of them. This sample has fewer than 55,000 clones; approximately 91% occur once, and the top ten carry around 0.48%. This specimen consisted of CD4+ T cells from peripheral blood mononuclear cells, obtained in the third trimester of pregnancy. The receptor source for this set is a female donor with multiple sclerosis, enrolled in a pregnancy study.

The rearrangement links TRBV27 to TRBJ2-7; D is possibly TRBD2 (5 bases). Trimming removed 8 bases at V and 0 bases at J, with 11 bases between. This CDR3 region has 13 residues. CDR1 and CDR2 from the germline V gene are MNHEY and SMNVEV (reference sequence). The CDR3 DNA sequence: TGTGCCAGCCGTCTGACTAACTCCTACGAGCAGTACTTC. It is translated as CASRLTNSYEQYF.

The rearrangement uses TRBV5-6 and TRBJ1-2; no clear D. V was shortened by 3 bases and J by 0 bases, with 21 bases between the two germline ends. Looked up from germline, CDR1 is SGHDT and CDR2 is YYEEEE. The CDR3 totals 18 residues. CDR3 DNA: TGTGCCAGCAGCTCTAAGTGGAGGGTAGTTAGGGCTAACTATGGCTACACCTTC. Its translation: CASSSKWRVVRANYGYTF. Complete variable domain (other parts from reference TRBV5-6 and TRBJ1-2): DAGVTQSPTHLIKTRGQQVTLRCSPKSGHDTVSWYQQALGQGPQFIFQYYEEEERQRGNFPDRFSGHQFPNYSSELNVNALLLGDSALYLCASSSKWRVVRANYGYTFGSGTRLTVV.

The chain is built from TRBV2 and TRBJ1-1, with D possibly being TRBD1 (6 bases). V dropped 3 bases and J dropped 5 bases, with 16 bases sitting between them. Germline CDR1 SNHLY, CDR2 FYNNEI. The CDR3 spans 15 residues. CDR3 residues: CASSELGGGLTEAFF. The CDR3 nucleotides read TGTGCCAGCAGTGAGCTGGGAGGGGGTTTGACTGAAGCTTTCTTT.

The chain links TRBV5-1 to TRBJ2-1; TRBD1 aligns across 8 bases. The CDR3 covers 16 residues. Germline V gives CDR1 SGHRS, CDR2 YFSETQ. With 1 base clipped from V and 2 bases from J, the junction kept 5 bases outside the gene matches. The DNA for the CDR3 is TGCGCCAGCAGCTTGAATGACAGGGGCCCCTACAATGAGCAGTTCTTC. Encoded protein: CASSLNDRGPYNEQFF.

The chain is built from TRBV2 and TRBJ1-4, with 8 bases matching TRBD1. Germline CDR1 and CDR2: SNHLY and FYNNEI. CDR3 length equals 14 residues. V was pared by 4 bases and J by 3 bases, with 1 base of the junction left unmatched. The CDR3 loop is CASSVQGANEKLFF. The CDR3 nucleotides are TGTGCCAGCAGTGTACAGGGGGCTAATGAAAAACTGTTTTTT.

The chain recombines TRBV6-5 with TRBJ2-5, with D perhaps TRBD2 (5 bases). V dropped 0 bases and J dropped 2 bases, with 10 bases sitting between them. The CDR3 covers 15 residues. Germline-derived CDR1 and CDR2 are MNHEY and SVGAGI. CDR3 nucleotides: TGTGCCAGCAGTTACTCAGGTTGGACTCAAGAGACCCAGTACTTC. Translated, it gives CASSYSGWTQETQYF.

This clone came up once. The CDR3 reads CASSLYGGTQNTEAFF. The CDR3 region has the DNA TGTGCCAGCAGCTTGTATGGAGGGACTCAGAACACTGAAGCTTTCTTT. The rearrangement joins TRBV11-1 to TRBJ1-1; D is possibly TRBD1 (5 bases). CDR1 SGHAT and CDR2 FQDESV come from the germline V gene (reference sequence). Deletions cut 3 bases from V and 1 base from J, with 15 bases between. The length of the CDR3 is 16 residues.

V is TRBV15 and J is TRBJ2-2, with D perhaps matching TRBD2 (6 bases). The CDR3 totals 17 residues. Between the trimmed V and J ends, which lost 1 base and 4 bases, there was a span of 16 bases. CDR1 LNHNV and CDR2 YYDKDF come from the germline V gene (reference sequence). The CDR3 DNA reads TGTGCCACCAGCAGAGGTGGGCGGGGCGCGGGCACCGGGGAGCTGTTTTTT. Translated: CATSRGGRGAGTGELFF.

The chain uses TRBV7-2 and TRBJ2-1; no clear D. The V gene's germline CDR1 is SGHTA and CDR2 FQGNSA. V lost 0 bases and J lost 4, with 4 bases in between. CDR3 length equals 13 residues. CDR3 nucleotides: TGTGCCAGCAGCTTAGCCCTATACAATGAGCAGTTCTTC. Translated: CASSLALYNEQFF.

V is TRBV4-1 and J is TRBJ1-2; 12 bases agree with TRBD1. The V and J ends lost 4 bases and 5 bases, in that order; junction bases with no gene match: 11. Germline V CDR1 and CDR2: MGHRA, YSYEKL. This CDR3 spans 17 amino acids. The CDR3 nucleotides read TGCGCCAGCAGCCGACATATCCGGGACAGGGGGCTTTATGGCTACACCTTC. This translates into CASSRHIRDRGLYGYTF.

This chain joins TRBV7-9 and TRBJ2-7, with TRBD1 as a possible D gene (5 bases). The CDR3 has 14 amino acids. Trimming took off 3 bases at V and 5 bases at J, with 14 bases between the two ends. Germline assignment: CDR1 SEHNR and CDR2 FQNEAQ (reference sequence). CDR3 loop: CASSFGHVKDEQYF. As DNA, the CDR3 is TGTGCCAGCAGCTTCGGACACGTCAAGGACGAGCAGTACTTC.

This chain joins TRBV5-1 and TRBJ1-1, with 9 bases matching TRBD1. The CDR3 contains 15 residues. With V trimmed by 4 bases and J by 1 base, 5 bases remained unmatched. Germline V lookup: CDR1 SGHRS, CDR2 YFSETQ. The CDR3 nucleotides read TGCGCCAGCAGCAACCGGGACAGGGAGAACACTGAAGCTTTCTTT. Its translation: CASSNRDRENTEAFF.

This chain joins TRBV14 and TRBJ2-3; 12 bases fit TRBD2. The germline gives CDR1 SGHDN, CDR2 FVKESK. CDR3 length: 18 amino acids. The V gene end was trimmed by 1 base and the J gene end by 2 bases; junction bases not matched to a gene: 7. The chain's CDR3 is CASSQGGTSGSYTDTQYF. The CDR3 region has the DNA TGTGCCAGCAGCCAAGGCGGGACTAGCGGGTCATACACAGATACGCAGTATTTT.

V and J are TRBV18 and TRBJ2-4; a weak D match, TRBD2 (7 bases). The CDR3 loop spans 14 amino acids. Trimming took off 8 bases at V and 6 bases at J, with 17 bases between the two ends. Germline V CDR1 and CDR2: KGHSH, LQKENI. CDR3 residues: CASRYREGGNIQYF. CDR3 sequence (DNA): TGTGCCAGCCGGTACAGGGAGGGAGGAAACATTCAGTACTTC.

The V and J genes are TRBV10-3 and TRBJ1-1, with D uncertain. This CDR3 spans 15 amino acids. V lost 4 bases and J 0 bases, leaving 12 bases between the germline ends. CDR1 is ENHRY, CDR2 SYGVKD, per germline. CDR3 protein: CAISVNGGLNTEAFF. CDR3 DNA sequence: TGTGCCATCAGTGTCAATGGAGGGTTGAACACTGAAGCTTTCTTT.

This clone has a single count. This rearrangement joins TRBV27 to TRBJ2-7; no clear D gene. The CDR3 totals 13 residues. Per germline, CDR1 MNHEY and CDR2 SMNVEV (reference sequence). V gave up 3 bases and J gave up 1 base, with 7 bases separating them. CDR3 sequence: CASSFRYSYEQYF. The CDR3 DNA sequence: TGTGCCAGCAGTTTCCGGTATTCCTACGAGCAGTACTTC.

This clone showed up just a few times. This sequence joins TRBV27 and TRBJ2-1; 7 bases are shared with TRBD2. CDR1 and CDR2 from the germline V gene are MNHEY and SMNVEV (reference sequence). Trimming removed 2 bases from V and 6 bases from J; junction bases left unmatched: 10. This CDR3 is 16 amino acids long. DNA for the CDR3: TGTGCCAGCAGTTTACTTCGGGAGGTCGCGGGCAATGAGCAGTTCTTC. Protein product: CASSLLREVAGNEQFF.

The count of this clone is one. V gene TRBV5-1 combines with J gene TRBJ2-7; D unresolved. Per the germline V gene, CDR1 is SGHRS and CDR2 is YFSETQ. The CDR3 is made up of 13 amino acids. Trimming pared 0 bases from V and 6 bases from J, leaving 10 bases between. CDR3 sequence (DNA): TGCGCCAGCAGCTTGGCCCAGGTTACCGAGCAGTACTTC. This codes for CASSLAQVTEQYF.

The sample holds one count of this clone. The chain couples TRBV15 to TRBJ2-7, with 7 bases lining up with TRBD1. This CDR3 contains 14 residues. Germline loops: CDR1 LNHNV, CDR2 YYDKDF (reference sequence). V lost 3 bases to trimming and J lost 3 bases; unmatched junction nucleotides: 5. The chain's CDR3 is CATSRPDRDYEQYF. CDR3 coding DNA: TGTGCCACCAGCAGGCCTGACAGGGACTACGAGCAGTACTTC.

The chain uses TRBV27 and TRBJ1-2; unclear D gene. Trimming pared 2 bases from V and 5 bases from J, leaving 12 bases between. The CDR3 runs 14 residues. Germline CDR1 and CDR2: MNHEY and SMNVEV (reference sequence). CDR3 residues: CASSLRPEAYGYTF. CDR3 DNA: TGTGCCAGCAGTTTACGTCCCGAGGCTTATGGCTACACCTTC.

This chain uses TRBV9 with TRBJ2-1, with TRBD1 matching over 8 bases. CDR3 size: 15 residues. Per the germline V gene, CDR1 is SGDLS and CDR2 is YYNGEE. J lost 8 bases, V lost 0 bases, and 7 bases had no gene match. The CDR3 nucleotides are TGTGCCAGCAGCGTAGGCGGCAGGGGGCCGGATGAGCAGTTCTTC. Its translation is CASSVGGRGPDEQFF.

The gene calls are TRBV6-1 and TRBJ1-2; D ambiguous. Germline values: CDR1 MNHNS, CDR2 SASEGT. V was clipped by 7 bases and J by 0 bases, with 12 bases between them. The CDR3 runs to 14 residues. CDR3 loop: CASIAALANYGYTF. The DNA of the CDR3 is TGTGCCAGCATCGCGGCGCTAGCTAACTATGGCTACACCTTC.

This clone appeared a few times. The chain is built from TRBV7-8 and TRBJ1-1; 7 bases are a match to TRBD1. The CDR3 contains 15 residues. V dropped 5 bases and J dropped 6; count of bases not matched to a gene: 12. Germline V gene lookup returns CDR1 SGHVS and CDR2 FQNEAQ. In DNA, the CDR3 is TGTGCCAGCAGCACTTGGGGGACAGTTCATCCTGAAGCTTTCTTT. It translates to CASSTWGTVHPEAFF.

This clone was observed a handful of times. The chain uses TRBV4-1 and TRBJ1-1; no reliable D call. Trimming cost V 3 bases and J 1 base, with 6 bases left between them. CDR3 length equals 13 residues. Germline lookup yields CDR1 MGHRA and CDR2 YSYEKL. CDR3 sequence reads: CASSQRENTEAFF. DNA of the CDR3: TGCGCCAGCAGCCAGCGAGAGAACACTGAAGCTTTCTTT.

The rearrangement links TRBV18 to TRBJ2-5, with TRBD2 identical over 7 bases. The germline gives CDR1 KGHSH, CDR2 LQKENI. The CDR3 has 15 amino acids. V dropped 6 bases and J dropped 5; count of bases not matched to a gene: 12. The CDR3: CASSPETSRLETQYF. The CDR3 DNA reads TGTGCCAGCTCGCCGGAGACTAGCAGGCTGGAGACCCAGTACTTC.

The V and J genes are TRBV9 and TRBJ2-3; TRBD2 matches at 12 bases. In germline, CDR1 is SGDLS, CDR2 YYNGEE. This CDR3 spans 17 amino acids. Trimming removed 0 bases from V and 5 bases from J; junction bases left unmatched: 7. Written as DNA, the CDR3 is TGTGCCAGCAGCGTAGGGTCTAGCGGGGGGGCTAGAGATACGCAGTATTTT. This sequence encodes CASSVGSSGGARDTQYF.

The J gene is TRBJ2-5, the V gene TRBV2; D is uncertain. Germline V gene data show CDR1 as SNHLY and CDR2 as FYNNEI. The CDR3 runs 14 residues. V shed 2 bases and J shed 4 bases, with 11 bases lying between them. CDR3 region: CASSELVARETQYF. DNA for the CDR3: TGTGCCAGCAGTGAATTGGTAGCTAGAGAGACCCAGTACTTC.